The present T cell receptor beta chain was sequenced within a study of cytomegalovirus exposure and HLA in healthy donors. TCRdb's table, derived via immunoSEQ multiplex PCR, lists solely in-frame clones and lacks some. The data contain 60,000 to 80,000 clones, around 94% of them singletons. Trimming took off 1 base at V and 4 bases at J, with 13 bases between the two ends. Germline V CDR1 and CDR2: SGHAT, FQNNGV. The CDR3 spans 15 residues. Source material: PBMCs. This sequence joins TRBV11-2 and TRBJ2-5, with a weak D call TRBD2 (6 bases). The receptor was derived from a woman aged 18 to 35 in good health and CMV-seropositive. The CDR3 DNA reads TGTGCCAGCAGCTTAGTTTGGCGGGATGGAGAGACCCAGTACTTC. It specifies CASSLVWRDGETQYF.